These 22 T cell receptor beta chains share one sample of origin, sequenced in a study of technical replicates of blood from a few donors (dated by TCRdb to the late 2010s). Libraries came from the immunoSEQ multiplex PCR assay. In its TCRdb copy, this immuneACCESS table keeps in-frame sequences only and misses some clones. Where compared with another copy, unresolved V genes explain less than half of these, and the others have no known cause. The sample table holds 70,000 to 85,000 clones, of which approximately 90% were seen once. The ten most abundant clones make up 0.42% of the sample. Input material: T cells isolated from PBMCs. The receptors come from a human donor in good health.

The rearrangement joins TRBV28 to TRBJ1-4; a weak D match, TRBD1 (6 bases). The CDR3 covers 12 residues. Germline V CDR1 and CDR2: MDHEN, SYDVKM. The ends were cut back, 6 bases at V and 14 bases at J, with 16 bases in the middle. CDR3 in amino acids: CASRGYLGQLFF. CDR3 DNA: TGTGCCAGCAGAGGCTATCTCGGACAGCTGTTTTTT.

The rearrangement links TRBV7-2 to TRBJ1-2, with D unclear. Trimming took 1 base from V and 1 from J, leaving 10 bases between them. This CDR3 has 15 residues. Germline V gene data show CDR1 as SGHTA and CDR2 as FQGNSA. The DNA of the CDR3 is TGTGCCAGCAGCTTAGGAGGCAGCCTTAACTATGGCTACACCTTC. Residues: CASSLGGSLNYGYTF.

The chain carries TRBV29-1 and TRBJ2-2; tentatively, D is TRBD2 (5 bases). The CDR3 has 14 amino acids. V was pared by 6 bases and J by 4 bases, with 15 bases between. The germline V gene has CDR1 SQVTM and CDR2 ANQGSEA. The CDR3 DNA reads TGCAGCGTAGGTCTAGATGAGGGCACCGGGGAGCTGTTTTTT. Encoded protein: CSVGLDEGTGELFF.

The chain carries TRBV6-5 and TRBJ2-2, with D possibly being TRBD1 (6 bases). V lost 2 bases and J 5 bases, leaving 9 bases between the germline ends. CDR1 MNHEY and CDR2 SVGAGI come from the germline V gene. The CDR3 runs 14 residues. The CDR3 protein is CASSYDGTTGELFF. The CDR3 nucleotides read TGTGCCAGCAGTTACGATGGGACAACCGGGGAGCTGTTTTTT.

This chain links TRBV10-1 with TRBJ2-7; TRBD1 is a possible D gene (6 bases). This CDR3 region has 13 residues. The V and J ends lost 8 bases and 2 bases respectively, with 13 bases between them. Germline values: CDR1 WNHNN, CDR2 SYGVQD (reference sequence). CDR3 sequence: CASGTGTPYEQYF. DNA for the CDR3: TGCGCCAGCGGAACAGGGACCCCCTACGAGCAGTACTTC.

CDR3 nucleotide sequence: TGTGCCAGCAGTTACCGGGGACAGCAAGAGACCCAGTACTTC. Amino acids: CASSYRGQQETQYF. V is TRBV6-6 and J is TRBJ2-5; the match to TRBD1 covers 7 bases. The germline gives CDR1 MNHNY, CDR2 SVGAGI (reference sequence). The CDR3 loop spans 14 amino acids. Trimming at V came to 2 bases and at J to 2 bases, leaving 2 bases not matched to a gene.

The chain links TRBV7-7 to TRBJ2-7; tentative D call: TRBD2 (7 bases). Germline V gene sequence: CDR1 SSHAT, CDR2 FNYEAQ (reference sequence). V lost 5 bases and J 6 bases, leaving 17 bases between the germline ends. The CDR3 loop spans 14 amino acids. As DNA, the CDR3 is TGTGCCAGCAGCCCTTCGGGGGGCTATGCCGAGCAGTACTTC. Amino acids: CASSPSGGYAEQYF.

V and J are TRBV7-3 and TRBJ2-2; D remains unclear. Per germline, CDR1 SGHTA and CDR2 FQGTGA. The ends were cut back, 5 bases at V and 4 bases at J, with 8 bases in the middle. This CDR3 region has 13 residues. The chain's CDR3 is CASSLFSTGELFF. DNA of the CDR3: TGTGCCAGCAGCCTTTTTTCCACCGGGGAGCTGTTTTTT.

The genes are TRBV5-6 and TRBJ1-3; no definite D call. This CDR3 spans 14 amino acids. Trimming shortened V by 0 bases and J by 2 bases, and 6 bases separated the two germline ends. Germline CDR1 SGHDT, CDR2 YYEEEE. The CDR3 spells CASSLGAAGNTIYF. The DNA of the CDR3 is TGTGCCAGCAGCTTGGGGGCCGCTGGAAACACCATATATTTT. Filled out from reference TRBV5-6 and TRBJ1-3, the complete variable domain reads DAGVTQSPTHLIKTRGQQVTLRCSPKSGHDTVSWYQQALGQGPQFIFQYYEEEERQRGNFPDRFSGHQFPNYSSELNVNALLLGDSALYLCASSLGAAGNTIYFGEGSWLTVV.

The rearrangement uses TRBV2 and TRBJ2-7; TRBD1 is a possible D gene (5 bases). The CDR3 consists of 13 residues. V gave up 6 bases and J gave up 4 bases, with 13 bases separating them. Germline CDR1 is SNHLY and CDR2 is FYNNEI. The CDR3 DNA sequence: TGTGCCAGCAGGCTAAGAAGGGGATACGAGCAGTACTTC. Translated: CASRLRRGYEQYF.

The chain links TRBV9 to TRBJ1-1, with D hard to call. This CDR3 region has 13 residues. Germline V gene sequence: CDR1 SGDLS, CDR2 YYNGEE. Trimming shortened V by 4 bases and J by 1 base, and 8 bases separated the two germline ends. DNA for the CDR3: TGTGCCAGCAGCATTAGAGAGAACACTGAAGCTTTCTTT. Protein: CASSIRENTEAFF.

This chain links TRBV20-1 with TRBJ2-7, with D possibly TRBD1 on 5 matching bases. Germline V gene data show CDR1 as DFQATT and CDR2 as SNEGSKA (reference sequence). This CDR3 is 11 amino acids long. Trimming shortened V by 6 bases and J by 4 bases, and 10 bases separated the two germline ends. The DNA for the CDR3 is TGCAGTGCCATATCAGGGTACGAGCAGTACTTC. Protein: CSAISGYEQYF.

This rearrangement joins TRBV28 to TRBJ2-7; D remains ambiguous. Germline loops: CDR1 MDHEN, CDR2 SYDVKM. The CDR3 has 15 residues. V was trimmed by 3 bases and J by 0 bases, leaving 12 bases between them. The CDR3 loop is CASSFLAESSYEQYF. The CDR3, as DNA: TGTGCCAGCAGTTTTCTCGCGGAGAGCTCCTACGAGCAGTACTTC.

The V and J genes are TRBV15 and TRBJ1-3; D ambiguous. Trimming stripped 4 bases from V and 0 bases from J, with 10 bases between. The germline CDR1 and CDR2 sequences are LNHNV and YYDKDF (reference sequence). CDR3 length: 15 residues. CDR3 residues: CATSITEFSGNTIYF. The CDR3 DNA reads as TGTGCCACCAGCATCACGGAGTTCTCTGGAAACACCATATATTTT. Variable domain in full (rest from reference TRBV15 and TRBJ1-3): DAMVIQNPRYQVTQFGKPVTLSCSQTLNHNVMYWYQQKSSQAPKLLFHYYDKDFNNEADTPDNFQSRRPNTSFCFLDIRSPGLGDTAMYLCATSITEFSGNTIYFGEGSWLTVV.

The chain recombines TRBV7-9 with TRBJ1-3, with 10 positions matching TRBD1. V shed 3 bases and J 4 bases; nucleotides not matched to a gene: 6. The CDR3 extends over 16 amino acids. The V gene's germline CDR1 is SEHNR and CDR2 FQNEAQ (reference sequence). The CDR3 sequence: CASSLRQGAGGNTIYF. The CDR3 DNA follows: TGTGCCAGCAGCTTGAGACAGGGGGCGGGAGGAAACACCATATATTTT.

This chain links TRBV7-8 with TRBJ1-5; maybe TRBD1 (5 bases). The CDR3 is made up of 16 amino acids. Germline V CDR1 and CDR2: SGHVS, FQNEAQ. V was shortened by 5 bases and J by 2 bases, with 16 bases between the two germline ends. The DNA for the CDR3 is TGTGCCAGCAGCCCCCGGGCCCGGGGGGGCAATCAGCCCCAGCATTTT. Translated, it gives CASSPRARGGNQPQHF.

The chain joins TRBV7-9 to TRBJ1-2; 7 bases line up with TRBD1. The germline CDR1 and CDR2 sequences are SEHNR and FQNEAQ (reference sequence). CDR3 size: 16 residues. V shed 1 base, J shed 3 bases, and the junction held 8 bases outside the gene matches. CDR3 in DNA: TGTGCCAGCAGCTTAGGACAGGGTGGAGGTTACTATGGCTACACCTTC. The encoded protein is CASSLGQGGGYYGYTF.

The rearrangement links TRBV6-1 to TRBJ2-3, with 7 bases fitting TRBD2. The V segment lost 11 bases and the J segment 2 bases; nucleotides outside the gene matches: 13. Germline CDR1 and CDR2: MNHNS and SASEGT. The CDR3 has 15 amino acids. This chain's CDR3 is CAAISGANPTDTQYF. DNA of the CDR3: TGTGCCGCGATCAGCGGGGCGAACCCCACAGATACGCAGTATTTT.

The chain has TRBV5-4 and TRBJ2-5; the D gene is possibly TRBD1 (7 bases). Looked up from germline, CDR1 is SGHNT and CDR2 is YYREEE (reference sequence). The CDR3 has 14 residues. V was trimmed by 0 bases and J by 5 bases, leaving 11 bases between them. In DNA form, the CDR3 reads TGTGCCAGCAGCTTGGTGCGGGACAGCGAGACCCAGTACTTC. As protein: CASSLVRDSETQYF.

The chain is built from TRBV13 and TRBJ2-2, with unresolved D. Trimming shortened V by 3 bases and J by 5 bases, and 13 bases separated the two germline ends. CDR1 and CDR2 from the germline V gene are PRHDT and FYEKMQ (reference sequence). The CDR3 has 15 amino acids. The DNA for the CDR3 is TGTGCCAGCAGCTTGGGCCGATCAGGAACCGGGGAGCTGTTTTTT. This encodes CASSLGRSGTGELFF.

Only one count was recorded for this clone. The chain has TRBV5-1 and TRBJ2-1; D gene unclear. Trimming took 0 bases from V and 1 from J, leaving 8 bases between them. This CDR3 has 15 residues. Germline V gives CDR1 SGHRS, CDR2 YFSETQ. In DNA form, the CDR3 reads TGCGCCAGCAGCTTGGACTCTCCTTCCTACAATGAGCAGTTCTTC. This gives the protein CASSLDSPSYNEQFF.

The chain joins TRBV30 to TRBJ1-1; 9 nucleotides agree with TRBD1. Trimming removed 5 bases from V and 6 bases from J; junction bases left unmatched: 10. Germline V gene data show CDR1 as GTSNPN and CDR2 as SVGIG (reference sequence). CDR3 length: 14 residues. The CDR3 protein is CAWETGGDRAEAFF. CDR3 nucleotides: TGTGCCTGGGAGACAGGGGGGGATCGAGCTGAAGCTTTCTTT.